The sample holds many counts of the clone carrying this T cell receptor (beta chain). The antigen is not known. These data come from a study of CD8 T cells in ankylosing spondylitis. General study results and limits: A TCR beta motif made of eight highly homologous variants seemed typical of ankylosing spondylitis blood. In peripheral blood, disease-linked CD8+ clones occurred at relatively low frequencies. It was reported that disease-linked clones were significantly enriched in matched ankylosing spondylitis synovial fluid.

Looked up from germline, CDR1 is DFQATT and CDR2 is SNEGSKA (reference sequence). This CDR3 region has 14 residues. With 7 bases clipped from V and 3 bases from J, the junction kept 10 bases outside the gene matches. TCRdb itself ran the 5' RACE reads through MiXCR, one entry per CDR3 protein. This repertoire shows around 490,000 distinct CDR3 sequences, about 5.7% found once; its top ten account for approximately 3.5%. The V and J genes are TRBV20-1 and TRBJ2-7; 9 bases align to TRBD1. This receptor was identified in a male donor with ankylosing spondylitis. The sequencing input was blood, either unsorted or a sorted T cell fraction (not recorded which). The CDR3 DNA reads TGCAGTGGATCGGGACAGGGCTCGGGCTACGAGCAGTACTTC. Translated, it gives CSGSGQGSGYEQYF.